The 30 T cell receptor beta chains listed next were all sequenced from one sample in a study of T cell changes during pregnancy in multiple sclerosis. The table came from immunoSEQ multiplex PCR; TCRdb's copy has only in-frame clones and leaves some out. This sample has about 85,000 clones, with 80% to 95% found just once. This specimen was peripheral blood, taken in the first trimester of pregnancy. These receptors were taken from a female donor with multiple sclerosis, enrolled in a pregnancy study.

The J gene is TRBJ1-1, the V gene TRBV4-3; D is perhaps TRBD1 (6 bases). Trimming shortened V by 1 base and J by 1 base, and 10 bases separated the two germline ends. CDR1 and CDR2 (germline): LGHNA, YSLEER. This CDR3 has 15 residues. The CDR3 nucleotides are TGCGCCAGCAGCCAAGCCAGGACAGCGAACACTGAAGCTTTCTTT. This translates into CASSQARTANTEAFF.

The genes are TRBV4-2 and TRBJ2-1, with TRBD1 matching over 10 bases. Germline CDR1 is LGHNA and CDR2 is YNFKEQ. The CDR3 has 15 amino acids. Trimming at V came to 1 base and at J to 8 bases, leaving 5 bases not matched to a gene. The CDR3 reads CASSQVGQGVHEQFF. The CDR3, as DNA: TGTGCCAGCAGCCAAGTCGGACAGGGGGTCCATGAGCAGTTCTTC.

Here the CDR3 reads CSASGTDTQYF. The CDR3 nucleotides read TGCAGTGCTAGCGGGACAGATACGCAGTATTTT. This rearrangement joins TRBV20-1 to TRBJ2-3; D gene uncertain. CDR3 length: 11 amino acids. Germline assignment: CDR1 DFQATT and CDR2 SNEGSKA (reference sequence). Trimming stripped 3 bases from V and 3 bases from J, with 4 bases between.

J is TRBJ1-2 and V is TRBV7-9, with 8 bases identical to TRBD1. Trimming took 5 bases from V and 6 from J; bases not matched to a gene: 11. CDR1 and CDR2 (germline): SEHNR, FQNEAQ (reference sequence). The CDR3 runs to 15 residues. Here the CDR3 DNA reads TGTGCCAGCAGCAGACCGGACGGACAGGGAAATGGCTACACCTTC. Protein product: CASSRPDGQGNGYTF.

The V and J genes are TRBV5-1 and TRBJ2-3, with 7 bases aligning to TRBD2. This CDR3 spans 15 amino acids. Germline CDR1 is SGHRS and CDR2 is YFSETQ. Unmatched junction bases numbered 3, after V lost 1 base and J lost 1 base. The CDR3 DNA is TGCGCCAGCAGCTTGAGCGGGAAACGCACAGATACGCAGTATTTT. Protein product: CASSLSGKRTDTQYF.

The chain employs TRBV2 and TRBJ2-5; 13 bases agree with TRBD2. Germline V lookup: CDR1 SNHLY, CDR2 FYNNEI. V lost 5 bases and J lost 5; bases outside the gene matches: 11. The CDR3 spans 17 residues. DNA of the CDR3: TGTGCCAGCAGTTCCGGGACTAGCGGGATCACAGGGGAGACCCAGTACTTC. This codes for CASSSGTSGITGETQYF.

The chain links TRBV7-8 to TRBJ2-1, with D possibly matching TRBD2 (6 bases). Germline V lookup: CDR1 SGHVS, CDR2 FQNEAQ. This CDR3 is 17 amino acids long. Deletions cut 5 bases from V and 4 bases from J, with 21 bases between. CDR3: CASSGLATRQLYNEQFF. The CDR3 DNA reads TGTGCCAGCAGCGGCTTGGCGACTAGACAATTATACAATGAGCAGTTCTTC.

The rearrangement joins TRBV6-1 to TRBJ2-5, with 7 bases lining up with TRBD1. V dropped 6 bases and J dropped 5; count of bases not matched to a gene: 9. Germline V gene data show CDR1 as MNHNS and CDR2 as SASEGT. CDR3 length: 14 amino acids. This chain's CDR3 is CASRDEGAWETQYF. In nucleotides, the CDR3 is TGTGCCAGCAGGGACGAGGGGGCGTGGGAGACCCAGTACTTC.

The chain joins TRBV9 to TRBJ1-5, with D maybe TRBD1 (6 bases). V lost 8 bases and J 10 bases, leaving 16 bases between the germline ends. The CDR3 covers 12 residues. Germline V CDR1 and CDR2: SGDLS, YYNGEE. CDR3 sequence: CASGGGEGPQHF. CDR3 in DNA: TGTGCCAGTGGCGGGGGCGAGGGTCCCCAGCATTTT.

The V gene is TRBV29-1, the J gene TRBJ2-1; D perhaps matches TRBD2 (6 bases). The CDR3 runs 15 residues. V was trimmed by 0 bases and J by 9 bases, leaving 18 bases between them. The germline V gene encodes CDR1 SQVTM and CDR2 ANQGSEA. The CDR3 is CSVEETEGVHGEQFF. In DNA, the CDR3 is TGCAGCGTTGAAGAGACGGAGGGCGTACATGGTGAGCAGTTCTTC.

CDR3 bases: TGCGCCAGCAGCCAAGTTCCAGCGGGAGGCAGCACAGATACGCAGTATTTT. It encodes CASSQVPAGGSTDTQYF. The chain is built from TRBV4-1 and TRBJ2-3; 9 bases align to TRBD2. CDR3 length: 17 amino acids. Germline lookup yields CDR1 MGHRA and CDR2 YSYEKL. The V and J ends lost 1 base and 0 bases, in that order; junction bases with no gene match: 5.

This clone was recorded only once. This chain links TRBV25-1 with TRBJ2-5; D remains ambiguous. V was pared by 6 bases and J by 0 bases, with 14 bases between. Germline V gene data show CDR1 as MGHDK and CDR2 as SYGVNS. The CDR3 is 15 amino acids. This CDR3 reads CASSKRQVYQETQYF. CDR3 sequence (DNA): TGTGCCAGCAGCAAAAGACAAGTCTACCAAGAGACCCAGTACTTC.

The J gene is TRBJ2-1, the V gene TRBV2, with 9 bases matching TRBD2. The CDR3 is 17 amino acids. The germline gives CDR1 SNHLY, CDR2 FYNNEI. With V trimmed by 3 bases and J by 1 base, 7 bases remained unmatched. CDR3 loop: CASSDQLAGVSYNEQFF. CDR3 nucleotides: TGTGCCAGCAGTGACCAGTTAGCGGGAGTGTCCTACAATGAGCAGTTCTTC.

V usage is TRBV6-1 and J usage is TRBJ1-2; no firm D call. CDR3 length equals 13 residues. Trimming took 2 bases from V and 3 from J, leaving 7 bases between them. CDR1 is MNHNS, CDR2 SASEGT, per germline. The CDR3 loop reads CASSETVYYGYTF. CDR3 sequence (DNA): TGTGCCAGCAGTGAAACAGTCTACTATGGCTACACCTTC.

V usage is TRBV2 and J usage is TRBJ2-3, with 10 bases lining up with TRBD2. The CDR3 has 15 residues. With 6 bases clipped from V and 7 bases from J, the junction kept 10 bases outside the gene matches. Germline CDR1 is SNHLY and CDR2 is FYNNEI. The DNA of the CDR3 is TGTGCCAGCAGGCTGACCGGGACTAGCGCTAATACGCAGTATTTT. Translated, it gives CASRLTGTSANTQYF. Combining the CDR3 with reference TRBV2 and TRBJ2-3 gives the whole variable domain EPEVTQTPSHQVTQMGQEVILRCVPISNHLYFYWYRQILGQKVEFLVSFYNNEISEKSEIFDDQFSVERPDGSNFTLKIRSTKLEDSAMYFCASRLTGTSANTQYFGPGTRLTVL.

The J gene is TRBJ1-4, the V gene TRBV2, with TRBD1 matching 9 bases. The ends lost 6 bases at V and 7 bases at J; junction bases unmatched: 9. CDR3 length: 15 residues. Germline values: CDR1 SNHLY, CDR2 FYNNEI. CDR3: CASSQMDRGTEKLFF. The CDR3 DNA follows: TGTGCCAGCAGCCAGATGGACAGGGGAACTGAAAAACTGTTTTTT.

This chain uses TRBV5-1 with TRBJ2-2; 7 bases agree with TRBD2. V shed 0 bases, J shed 4 bases, and the junction held 0 bases outside the gene matches. The germline CDR1 and CDR2 sequences are SGHRS and YFSETQ. The CDR3 sequence is 14 residues long. CDR3 sequence (DNA): TGCGCCAGCAGCTTGGCGGGAGGCACCGGGGAGCTGTTTTTT. Its translation is CASSLAGGTGELFF.

This clone has a single count. The chain joins TRBV9 to TRBJ2-1; 9 nucleotides match TRBD2. From germline, CDR1 is SGDLS and CDR2 YYNGEE. The CDR3 is 15 residues long. V dropped 0 bases and J dropped 5; count of bases not matched to a gene: 3. Written as DNA, the CDR3 is TGTGCCAGCAGCGTAGGACTAGCGGTCGACAATGAGCAGTTCTTC. Translating it yields CASSVGLAVDNEQFF.

V gene TRBV7-9 combines with J gene TRBJ2-2; TRBD1 might be the D (7 bases). Trimming took off 5 bases at V and 6 bases at J, with 28 bases between the two ends. Germline-derived CDR1 and CDR2 are SEHNR and FQNEAQ (reference sequence). The CDR3 consists of 19 residues. The CDR3 reads CASSPLKGASQRGAGELFF. CDR3 nucleotides: TGTGCCAGCAGCCCATTGAAGGGGGCCTCCCAAAGGGGGGCCGGGGAGCTGTTTTTT.

The CDR3 is CASGTGGAEQYF. CDR3 in DNA: TGTGCCTCGGGGACAGGGGGCGCCGAGCAGTACTTC. This chain uses TRBV6-5 with TRBJ2-7, with 12 bases matching TRBD1. The length of the CDR3 is 12 residues. Per germline, CDR1 MNHEY and CDR2 SVGAGI. Losses at the gene ends were 11 bases for V and 6 bases for J; bases not matched to a gene: 5.

The table lists this clone with a count of one. The rearrangement joins TRBV27 to TRBJ1-5; tentative D call: TRBD1 (6 bases). Germline CDR1 MNHEY, CDR2 SMNVEV (reference sequence). Trimming removed 5 bases at V and 5 bases at J, with 13 bases between. The CDR3 has 14 amino acids. The CDR3 DNA follows: TGTGCCAGCAGTACCGGGGGGCCGGATCAGCCCCAGCATTTT. Translating it yields CASSTGGPDQPQHF.

CDR3 nucleotides: TGTGCCAGCAGCAATGGACAGGGGAGGGAGACCCAGTACTTC. Protein: CASSNGQGRETQYF. This chain joins TRBV5-4 and TRBJ2-5; 9 bases are a match to TRBD1. CDR3 length equals 14 residues. CDR1 and CDR2 (germline): SGHNT, YYREEE (reference sequence). J lost 5 bases, V lost 4 bases, and 6 bases had no gene match.

Note on this clone: Within the sample, other DNA sequences also encode this same CDR3. The chain is built from TRBV5-1 and TRBJ1-1; D gene ambiguous. Trimming shortened V by 0 bases and J by 1 base, and 4 bases separated the two germline ends. CDR1 and CDR2 (germline): SGHRS, YFSETQ. The CDR3 extends over 13 amino acids. The CDR3 DNA sequence: TGCGCCAGCAGCTTGGATAGGAACACTGAAGCTTTCTTT. This sequence encodes CASSLDRNTEAFF.

DNA for the CDR3: TGTGCCAGCAGCTCTTTCGACGGGGGTATTAATTCACCCCTCCACTTT. This encodes CASSSFDGGINSPLHF. The chain links TRBV27 to TRBJ1-6; D is possibly TRBD1 (5 bases). The CDR3 is made up of 16 amino acids. CDR1 MNHEY and CDR2 SMNVEV come from the germline V gene (reference sequence). V was clipped by 6 bases and J by 6 bases, with 18 bases between them.

This chain joins TRBV11-1 and TRBJ2-1; 7 positions match TRBD2. This CDR3 has 16 amino acids. In germline, CDR1 is SGHAT, CDR2 FQDESV (reference sequence). V lost 4 bases to trimming and J lost 6 bases; unmatched junction nucleotides: 12. CDR3 residues: CASSYRGAGAGNEQFF. The CDR3 nucleotides are TGTGCCAGCAGCTATCGAGGGGCGGGAGCAGGCAATGAGCAGTTCTTC.

In DNA, the CDR3 is TGTGCCAGCAGCTTAGATCAGGGCGGCTCAGATACGCAGTATTTT. Its protein is CASSLDQGGSDTQYF. V is TRBV11-2 and J is TRBJ2-3, with D perhaps matching TRBD1 (5 bases). This CDR3 comprises 15 residues. Germline assignment: CDR1 SGHAT and CDR2 FQNNGV. V shed 0 bases and J shed 4 bases, with 11 bases lying between them.

The V gene is TRBV29-1, the J gene TRBJ2-7; 9 bases are a match to TRBD1. Trimming took 6 bases from V and 7 from J; bases not matched to a gene: 10. The CDR3 consists of 13 residues. Germline V gives CDR1 SQVTM, CDR2 ANQGSEA. CDR3 loop: CSVPSGTGREQYF. Here the CDR3 DNA reads TGCAGCGTACCCTCCGGGACAGGGAGGGAGCAGTACTTC.

The V gene is TRBV6-6, the J gene TRBJ1-2; 7 bases are a match to TRBD1. Per germline, CDR1 MNHNY and CDR2 SVGAGI (reference sequence). The ends lost 2 bases at V and 3 bases at J; junction bases unmatched: 6. The CDR3 loop spans 15 amino acids. CDR3 loop: CASSYGAGTDYGYTF. CDR3 bases: TGTGCCAGCAGTTACGGGGCCGGGACAGACTATGGCTACACCTTC.

V usage is TRBV7-2 and J usage is TRBJ2-1; maybe TRBD2 (5 bases). Trimming removed 1 base from V and 0 bases from J, with 7 bases in between. Germline V gene lookup returns CDR1 SGHTA and CDR2 FQGNSA. CDR3 size: 15 residues. CDR3 residues: CASSLGESSYNEQFF. The CDR3 DNA reads as TGTGCCAGCAGCTTAGGGGAGTCCTCCTACAATGAGCAGTTCTTC. The whole variable domain, filled in from reference TRBV7-2 and TRBJ2-1, reads GAGVSQSPSNKVTEKGKDVELRCDPISGHTALYWYRQSLGQGLEFLIYFQGNSAPDKSGLPSDRFSAERTGGSVSTLTIQRTQQEDSAVYLCASSLGESSYNEQFFGPGTRLTVL.

The V call is TRBV5-6, the J call TRBJ1-2, with a possible D match to TRBD1 (5 bases). Germline loops: CDR1 SGHDT, CDR2 YYEEEE. V shed 2 bases and J shed 0 bases, with 8 bases lying between them. The CDR3 is 14 amino acids. The CDR3 protein is CASSFRGTNYGYTF. In DNA form, the CDR3 reads TGTGCCAGCAGCTTCCGGGGGACTAACTATGGCTACACCTTC.